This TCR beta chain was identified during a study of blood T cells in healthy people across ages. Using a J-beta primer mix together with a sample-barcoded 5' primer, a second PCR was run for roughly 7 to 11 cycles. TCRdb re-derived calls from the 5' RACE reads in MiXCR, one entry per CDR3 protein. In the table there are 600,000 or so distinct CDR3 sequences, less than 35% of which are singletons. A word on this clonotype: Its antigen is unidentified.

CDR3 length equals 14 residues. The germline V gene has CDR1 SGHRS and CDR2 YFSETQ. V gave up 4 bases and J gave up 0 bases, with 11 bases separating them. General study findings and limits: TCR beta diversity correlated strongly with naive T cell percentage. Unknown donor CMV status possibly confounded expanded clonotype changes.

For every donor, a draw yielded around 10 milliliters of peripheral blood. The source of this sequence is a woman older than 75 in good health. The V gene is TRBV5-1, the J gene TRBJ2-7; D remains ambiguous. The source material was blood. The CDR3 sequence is CASSADGYSYEQYF. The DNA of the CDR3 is TGCGCCAGCAGCGCAGACGGATACTCCTACGAGCAGTACTTC. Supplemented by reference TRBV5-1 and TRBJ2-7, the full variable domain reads KAGVTQTPRYLIKTRGQQVTLSCSPISGHRSVSWYQQTPGQGLQFLFEYFSETQRNKGNFPGRFSGRQFSNSRSEMNVSTLELGDSALYLCASSADGYSYEQYFGPGTRLTVT.